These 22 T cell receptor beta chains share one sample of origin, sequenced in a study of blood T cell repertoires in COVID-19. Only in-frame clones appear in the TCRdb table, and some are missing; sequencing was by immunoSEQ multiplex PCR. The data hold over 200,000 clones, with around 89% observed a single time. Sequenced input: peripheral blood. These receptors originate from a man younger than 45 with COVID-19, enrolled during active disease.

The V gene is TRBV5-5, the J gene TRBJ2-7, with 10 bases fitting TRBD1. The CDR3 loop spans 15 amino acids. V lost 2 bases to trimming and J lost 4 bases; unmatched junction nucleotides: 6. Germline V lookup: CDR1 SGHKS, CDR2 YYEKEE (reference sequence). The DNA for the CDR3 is TGTGCCAGCAGCTTCACCGGGACAGGGGTATACGAGCAGTACTTC. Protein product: CASSFTGTGVYEQYF. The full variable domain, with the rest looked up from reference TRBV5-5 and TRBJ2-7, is DAGVTQSPTHLIKTRGQQVTLRCSPISGHKSVSWYQQVLGQGPQFIFQYYEKEERGRGNFPDRFSARQFPNYSSELNVNALLLGDSALYLCASSFTGTGVYEQYFGPGTRLTVT.

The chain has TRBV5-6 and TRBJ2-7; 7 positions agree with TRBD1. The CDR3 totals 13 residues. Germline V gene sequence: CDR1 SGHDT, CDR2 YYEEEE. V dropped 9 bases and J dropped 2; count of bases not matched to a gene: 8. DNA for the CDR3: TGTGCCACAGGGGCAGGGGGAGCCTACGAGCAGTACTTC. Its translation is CATGAGGAYEQYF.

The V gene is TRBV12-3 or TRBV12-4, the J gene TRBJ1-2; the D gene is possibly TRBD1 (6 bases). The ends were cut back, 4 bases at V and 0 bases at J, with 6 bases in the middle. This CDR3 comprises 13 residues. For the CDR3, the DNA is TGTGCCAGCAGTTCAGGGGCTAACTATGGCTACACCTTC. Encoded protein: CASSSGANYGYTF.

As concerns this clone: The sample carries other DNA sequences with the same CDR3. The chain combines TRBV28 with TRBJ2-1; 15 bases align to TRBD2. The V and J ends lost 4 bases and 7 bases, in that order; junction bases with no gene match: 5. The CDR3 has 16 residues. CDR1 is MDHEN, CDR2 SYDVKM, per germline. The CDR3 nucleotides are TGTGCCAGCAGTTCCCCGGGACTAGCGGGAGGAAATGAGCAGTTCTTC. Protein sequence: CASSSPGLAGGNEQFF.

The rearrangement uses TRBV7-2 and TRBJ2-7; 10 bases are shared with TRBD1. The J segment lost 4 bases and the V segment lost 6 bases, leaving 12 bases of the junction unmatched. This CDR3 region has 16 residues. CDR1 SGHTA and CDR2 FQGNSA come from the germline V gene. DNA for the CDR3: TGTGCCAGCAGTTCGGTAGGGGGACAGGGGTCTTACGAGCAGTACTTC. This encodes CASSSVGGQGSYEQYF. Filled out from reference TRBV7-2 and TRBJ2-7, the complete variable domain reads GAGVSQSPSNKVTEKGKDVELRCDPISGHTALYWYRQSLGQGLEFLIYFQGNSAPDKSGLPSDRFSAERTGGSVSTLTIQRTQQEDSAVYLCASSSVGGQGSYEQYFGPGTRLTVT.

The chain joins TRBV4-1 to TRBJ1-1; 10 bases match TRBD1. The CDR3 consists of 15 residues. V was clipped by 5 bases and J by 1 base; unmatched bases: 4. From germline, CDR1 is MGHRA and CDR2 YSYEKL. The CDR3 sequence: CASSGQGDKNTEAFF. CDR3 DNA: TGCGCCAGCAGCGGACAGGGGGATAAGAACACTGAAGCTTTCTTT.

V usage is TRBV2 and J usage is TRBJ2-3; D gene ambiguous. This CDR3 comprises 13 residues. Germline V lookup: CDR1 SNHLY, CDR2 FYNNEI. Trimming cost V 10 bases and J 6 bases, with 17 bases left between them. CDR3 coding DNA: TGTGCCACCCAAACGACTGCCGGGGATACGCAGTATTTT. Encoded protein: CATQTTAGDTQYF.

CDR3 coding DNA: TGTGCCAGCAGCTTAGCCCGCGGAGGGGGCAGGACTGAAGCTTTCTTT. Its translation: CASSLARGGGRTEAFF. The chain employs TRBV7-2 and TRBJ1-1; 7 bases are a match to TRBD1. CDR1 is SGHTA, CDR2 FQGNSA, per germline. The CDR3 length is 16 residues. Trimming at V came to 0 bases and at J to 5 bases, leaving 9 bases not matched to a gene.

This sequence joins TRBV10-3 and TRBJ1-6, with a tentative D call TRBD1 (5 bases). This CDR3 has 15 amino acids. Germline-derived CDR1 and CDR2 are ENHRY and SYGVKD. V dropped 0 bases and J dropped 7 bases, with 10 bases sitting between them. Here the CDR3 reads CAISESRQNNSPLHF. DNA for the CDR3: TGTGCCATCAGTGAGTCACGACAGAACAATTCACCCCTCCACTTT.

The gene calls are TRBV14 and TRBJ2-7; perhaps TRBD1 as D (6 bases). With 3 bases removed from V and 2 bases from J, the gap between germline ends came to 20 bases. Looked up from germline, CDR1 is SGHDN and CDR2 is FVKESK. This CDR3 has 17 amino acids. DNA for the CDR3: TGTGCCAGCAGCCAGGCCTCCAGGACAGTGATTCCCTACGAGCAGTACTTC. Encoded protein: CASSQASRTVIPYEQYF.

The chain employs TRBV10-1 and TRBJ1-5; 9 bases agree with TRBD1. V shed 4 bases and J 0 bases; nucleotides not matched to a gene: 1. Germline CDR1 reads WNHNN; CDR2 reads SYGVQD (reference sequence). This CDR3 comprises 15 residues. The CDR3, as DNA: TGCGCCAGCAGTGGGGACAGGGATAGCAATCAGCCCCAGCATTTT. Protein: CASSGDRDSNQPQHF.

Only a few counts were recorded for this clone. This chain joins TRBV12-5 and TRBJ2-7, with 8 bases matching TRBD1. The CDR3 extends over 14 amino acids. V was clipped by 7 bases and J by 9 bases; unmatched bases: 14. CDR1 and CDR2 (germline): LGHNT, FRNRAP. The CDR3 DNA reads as TGTGCTAGTGCCTTGGACAGGGTTAGGACGGTGCAGTACTTC. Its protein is CASALDRVRTVQYF.

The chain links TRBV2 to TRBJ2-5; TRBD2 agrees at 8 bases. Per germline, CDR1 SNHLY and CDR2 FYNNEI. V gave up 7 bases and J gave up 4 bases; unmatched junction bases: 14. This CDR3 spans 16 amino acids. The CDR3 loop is CASIKAPAGVTETQYF. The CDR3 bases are TGTGCCAGCATCAAAGCCCCAGCGGGAGTAACAGAGACCCAGTACTTC.

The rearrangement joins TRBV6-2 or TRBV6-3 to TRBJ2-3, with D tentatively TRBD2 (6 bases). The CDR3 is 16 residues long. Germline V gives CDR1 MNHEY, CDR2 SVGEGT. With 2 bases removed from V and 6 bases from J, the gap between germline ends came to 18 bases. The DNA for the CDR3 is TGTGCCAGCAGTTACCCCAAGAGGCTAGCGACCGATACGCAGTATTTT. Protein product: CASSYPKRLATDTQYF.

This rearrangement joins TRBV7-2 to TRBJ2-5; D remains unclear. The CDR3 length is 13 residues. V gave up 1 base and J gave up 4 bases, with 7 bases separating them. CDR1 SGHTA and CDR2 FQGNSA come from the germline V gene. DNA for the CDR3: TGTGCCAGCAGCTTAGTCCCCCGAGAGACCCAGTACTTC. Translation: CASSLVPRETQYF.

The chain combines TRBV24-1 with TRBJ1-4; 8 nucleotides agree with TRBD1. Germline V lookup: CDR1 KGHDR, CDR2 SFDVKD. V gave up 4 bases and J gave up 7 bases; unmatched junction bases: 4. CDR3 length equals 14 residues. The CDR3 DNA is TGTGCCACCAGTGAGCAGGGGGCGCCTGAAAAACTGTTTTTT. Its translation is CATSEQGAPEKLFF.

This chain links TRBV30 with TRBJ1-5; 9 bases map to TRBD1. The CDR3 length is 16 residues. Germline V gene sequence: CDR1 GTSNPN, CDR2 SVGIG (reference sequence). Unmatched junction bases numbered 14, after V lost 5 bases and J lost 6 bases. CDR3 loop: CAWGGRDRVRGQPQHF. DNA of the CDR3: TGTGCCTGGGGTGGTAGGGACAGGGTTCGGGGTCAGCCCCAGCATTTT.

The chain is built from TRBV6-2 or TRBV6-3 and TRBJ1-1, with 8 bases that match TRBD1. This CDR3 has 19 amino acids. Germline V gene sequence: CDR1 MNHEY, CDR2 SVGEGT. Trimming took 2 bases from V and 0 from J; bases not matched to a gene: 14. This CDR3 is CASSYPPGGVHLMNTEAFF. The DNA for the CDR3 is TGTGCCAGCAGTTACCCCCCAGGGGGCGTCCACCTTATGAACACTGAAGCTTTCTTT.

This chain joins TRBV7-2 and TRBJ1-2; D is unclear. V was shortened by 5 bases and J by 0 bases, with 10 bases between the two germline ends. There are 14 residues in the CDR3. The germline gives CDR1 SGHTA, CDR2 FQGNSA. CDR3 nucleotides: TGTGCCAGCAGCCCCGGACTGACTAACTATGGCTACACCTTC. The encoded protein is CASSPGLTNYGYTF.

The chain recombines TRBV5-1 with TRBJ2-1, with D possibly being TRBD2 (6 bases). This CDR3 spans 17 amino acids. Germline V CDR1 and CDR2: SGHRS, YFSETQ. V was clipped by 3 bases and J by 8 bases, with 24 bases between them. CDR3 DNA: TGCGCCAGCAGCTCGCGGGGCGGCGTATTACTCTCCGATGAGCAGTTCTTC. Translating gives CASSSRGGVLLSDEQFF.

DNA for the CDR3: TGCAGTGCTAGAGATCTGACGGGGCAGTACTTC. Amino acids: CSARDLTGQYF. The V call is TRBV20-1, the J call TRBJ2-7; D gene unclear. V was shortened by 0 bases and J by 9 bases, with 9 bases between the two germline ends. CDR1 and CDR2 from the germline V gene are DFQATT and SNEGSKA (reference sequence). The CDR3 is 11 amino acids.

In DNA form, the CDR3 reads TGTGCCAGCAGTCAGACAGGGGCCGCGGATTTTAACACTGAAGCTTTCTTT. Its protein product is CASSQTGAADFNTEAFF. The J gene is TRBJ1-1, the V gene TRBV28, with TRBD1 matching 8 bases. In germline, CDR1 is MDHEN, CDR2 SYDVKM. Trimming at V came to 5 bases and at J to 2 bases, leaving 13 bases not matched to a gene. The CDR3 runs to 17 residues.